A selection of T cell receptor beta chains follows, all from one sample in a study of blood T cell repertoires in COVID-19. Produced via immunoSEQ multiplex PCR; TCRdb's table is partial and in-frame only. The repertoire holds about 74,000 clones, with 70% to 90% as singletons. The sequenced sample consisted of peripheral blood. These receptor sequences come from a man in his sixties or seventies with acute or convalescent COVID-19. Each CDR3 is given with its conserved first and last residue. The D gene is left open where the match is weak. Expanded clones get a size class; other rows say once, few or many, or leave the size out.

d_gene,abundance,v_gene,j_gene,CDR3aa,CDR3nt
TRBD1,NA,TRBV5-1,TRBJ2-1,CASSLVGTGADEQFF,TGCGCCAGCAGCTTGGTTGGGACAGGGGCGGATGAGCAGTTCTTC
TRBD2,few,TRBV28,TRBJ2-1,CASSFASGSYEQFF,TGTGCCAGCAGTTTTGCTAGCGGGAGTTATGAGCAGTTCTTC
NA,NA,TRBV18,TRBJ1-1,CASSKGGNTEAFF,TGTGCCAGCTCAAAAGGGGGGAACACTGAAGCTTTCTTT
NA,NA,TRBV10-3,TRBJ1-2,CAISEKQGARADYGYTF,TGTGCCATCAGTGAGAAACAAGGGGCGAGAGCAGATTATGGCTACACCTTC
NA,NA,TRBV19,TRBJ1-1,CASSISGWGTEAFF,TGTGCCAGTAGTATTTCAGGGTGGGGCACTGAAGCTTTCTTT
TRBD1,NA,TRBV9,TRBJ1-2,CASSLTLQGGGPYTF,TGTGCCAGCAGCCTGACTCTCCAGGGGGGCGGACCCTACACCTTC
TRBD1,NA,TRBV13,TRBJ2-2,CASSRDRGTGELFF,TGTGCCAGCAGCCGGGACAGGGGGACCGGGGAGCTGTTTTTT
NA,NA,TRBV7-2,TRBJ2-7,CASSLGSERVYEQYF,TGTGCCAGCAGCTTAGGTTCTGAGCGGGTCTACGAGCAGTACTTC
TRBD2,NA,TRBV4-1,TRBJ2-1,CASSHSTSGIYNEQFF,TGCGCCAGCAGCCACTCCACTAGCGGGATTTACAATGAGCAGTTCTTC
NA,NA,TRBV6-5,TRBJ2-6,CASRQGISGANVLTF,TGTGCCAGCAGGCAGGGAATCTCTGGGGCCAACGTCCTGACTTTC
TRBD1,NA,TRBV4-3,TRBJ1-2,CASSRGAGGDYGYTF,TGCGCCAGCAGCCGCGGGGCAGGGGGCGACTATGGCTACACCTTC
NA,NA,TRBV6-5,TRBJ1-4,CASSHRQAGNEKLFF,TGTGCCAGCAGCCATAGACAGGCGGGTAATGAAAAACTGTTTTTT
TRBD2,NA,TRBV5-5,TRBJ2-7,CASSLDSGSSYEQYF,TGTGCCAGCAGCTTGGATAGCGGGTCCTCCTACGAGCAGTACTTC
NA,NA,TRBV7-8,TRBJ2-2,CASSLRPQGNTGELFF,TGTGCCAGCAGCTTAAGGCCCCAGGGAAACACCGGGGAGCTGTTTTTT
TRBD1,NA,TRBV7-9,TRBJ2-7,CASSLGQGADEQYF,TGTGCCAGCAGCTTGGGACAGGGTGCGGACGAGCAGTACTTC
NA,once,TRBV6-1,TRBJ1-5,CASSEGSGYQPQHF,TGTGCCAGCAGTGAGGGCTCCGGTTACCAGCCCCAGCATTTT
NA,NA,TRBV9,TRBJ2-3,CASSVGPGDTQYF,TGTGCCAGCAGCGTAGGCCCCGGGGATACGCAGTATTTT
NA,NA,TRBV7-3,TRBJ2-5,CASSRCKDVGLQETQYF,TGTGCCAGCAGCCGATGTAAAGATGTGGGACTGCAAGAGACCCAGTACTTC
TRBD2,NA,TRBV5-1,TRBJ2-1,CASSLLAGVSNEQFF,TGCGCCAGCAGCTTACTAGCGGGAGTATCCAATGAGCAGTTCTTC
TRBD2,NA,TRBV7-3,TRBJ2-5,CASSLGISGATGETQYF,TGTGCCAGCAGCTTAGGAATTAGCGGGGCAACAGGGGAGACCCAGTACTTC
TRBD2,NA,TRBV3-1/TRBV3-2,TRBJ2-3,CASSQVAGGGDTQYF,TGTGCCAGCAGCCAAGTAGCGGGGGGGGGAGATACGCAGTATTTT
TRBD1,few,TRBV4-1,TRBJ2-7,CASSPRQGPYEQYF,TGCGCCAGCAGCCCCCGACAGGGACCCTACGAGCAGTACTTC
TRBD2,NA,TRBV10-3,TRBJ2-1,CAAAGERDEQFF,TGTGCCGCAGCGGGAGAGAGGGATGAGCAGTTCTTC
TRBD1,NA,TRBV28,TRBJ2-3,CASSSRDRATDTQYF,TGTGCCAGCAGTTCCCGGGACAGGGCAACAGATACGCAGTATTTT
TRBD1,NA,TRBV19,TRBJ1-4,CASSISMGQGNEKLFF,TGTGCCAGTAGTATCTCAATGGGACAGGGTAATGAAAAACTGTTTTTT
TRBD1,NA,TRBV5-4,TRBJ2-5,CASSPTGAQETQYF,TGTGCCAGCAGTCCGACAGGGGCTCAAGAGACCCAGTACTTC